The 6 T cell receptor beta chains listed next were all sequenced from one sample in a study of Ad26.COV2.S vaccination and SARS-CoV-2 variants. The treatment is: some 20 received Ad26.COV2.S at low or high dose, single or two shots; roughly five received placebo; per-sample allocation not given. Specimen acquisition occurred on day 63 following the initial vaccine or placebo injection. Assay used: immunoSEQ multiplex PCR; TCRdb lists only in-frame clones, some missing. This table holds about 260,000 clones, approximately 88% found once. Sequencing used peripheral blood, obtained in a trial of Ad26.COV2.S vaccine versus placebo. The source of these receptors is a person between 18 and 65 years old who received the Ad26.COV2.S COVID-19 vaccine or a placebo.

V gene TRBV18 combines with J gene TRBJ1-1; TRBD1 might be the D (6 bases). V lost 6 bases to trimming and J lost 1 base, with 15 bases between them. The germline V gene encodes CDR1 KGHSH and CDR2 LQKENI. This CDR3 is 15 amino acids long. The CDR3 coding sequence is TGTGCCAGCTCCCCAATACAGGGAACGAACACTGAAGCTTTCTTT. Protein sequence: CASSPIQGTNTEAFF.

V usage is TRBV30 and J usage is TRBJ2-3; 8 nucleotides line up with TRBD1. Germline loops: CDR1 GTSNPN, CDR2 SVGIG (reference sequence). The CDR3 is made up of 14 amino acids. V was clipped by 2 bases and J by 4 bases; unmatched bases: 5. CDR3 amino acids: CAWSRQGAADTQYF. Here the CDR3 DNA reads TGTGCCTGGAGTCGTCAGGGGGCAGCAGATACGCAGTATTTT.

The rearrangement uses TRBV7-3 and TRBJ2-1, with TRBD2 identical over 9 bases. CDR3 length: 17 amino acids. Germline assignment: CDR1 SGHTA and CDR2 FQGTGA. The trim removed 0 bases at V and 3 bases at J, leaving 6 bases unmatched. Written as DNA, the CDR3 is TGTGCCAGCAGCTTAACGGCGGTGACTAGCGGCTACAATGAGCAGTTCTTC. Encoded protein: CASSLTAVTSGYNEQFF.

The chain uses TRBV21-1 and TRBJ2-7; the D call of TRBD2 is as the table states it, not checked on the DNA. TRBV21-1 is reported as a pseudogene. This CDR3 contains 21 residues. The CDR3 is CASSKDTNPGPNSGSSYEQYV. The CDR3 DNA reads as TGTGCCAGCAGCAAAGATACTAATCCGGGACCGAATAGCGGGAGCTCCTACGAGCAGTACGTC.

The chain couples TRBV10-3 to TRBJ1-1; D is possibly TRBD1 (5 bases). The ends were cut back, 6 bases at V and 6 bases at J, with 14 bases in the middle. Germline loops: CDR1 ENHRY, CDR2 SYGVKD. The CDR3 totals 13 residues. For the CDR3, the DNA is TGTGCCATCAGACAGGACCCGGCGGCTGAAGCTTTCTTT. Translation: CAIRQDPAAEAFF.

The CDR3 sequence: CASSLVEGQPQHF. CDR3 DNA: TGTGCCAGCAGCTTAGTTGAGGGGCAGCCCCAGCATTTT. The J gene is TRBJ1-5, the V gene TRBV7-2; perhaps TRBD1 as D (5 bases). The CDR3 covers 13 residues. Per germline, CDR1 SGHTA and CDR2 FQGNSA. V was clipped by 1 base and J by 7 bases, with 8 bases between them.